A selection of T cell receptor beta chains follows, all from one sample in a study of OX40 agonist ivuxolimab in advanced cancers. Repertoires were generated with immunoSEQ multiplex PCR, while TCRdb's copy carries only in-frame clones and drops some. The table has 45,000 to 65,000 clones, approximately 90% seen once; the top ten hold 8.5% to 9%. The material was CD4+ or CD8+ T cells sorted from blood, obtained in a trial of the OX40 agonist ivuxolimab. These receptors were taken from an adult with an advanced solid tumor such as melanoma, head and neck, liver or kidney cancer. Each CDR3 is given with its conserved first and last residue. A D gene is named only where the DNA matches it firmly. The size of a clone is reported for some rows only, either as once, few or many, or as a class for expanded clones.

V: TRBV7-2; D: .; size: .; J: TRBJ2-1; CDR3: CASSGEAGSIRNEQFF; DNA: TGTGCCAGCAGCGGTGAGGCGGGATCAATCCGCAATGAGCAGTTCTTC
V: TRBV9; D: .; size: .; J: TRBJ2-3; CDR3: CASSEGGDTQYF; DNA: TGTGCCAGCAGCGAGGGGGGAGATACGCAGTATTTT
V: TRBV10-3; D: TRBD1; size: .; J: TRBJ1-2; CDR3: CAISESTGAGYGYTF; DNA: TGTGCCATCAGTGAGTCCACAGGGGCAGGGTATGGCTACACCTTC
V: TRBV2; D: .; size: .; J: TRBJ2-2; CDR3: CASSDRVIGELFF; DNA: TGTGCCAGCAGTGACAGGGTAATCGGGGAGCTGTTTTTT
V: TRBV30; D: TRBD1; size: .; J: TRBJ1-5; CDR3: CAWSYRDRGRNQPQHF; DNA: TGTGCCTGGAGTTACCGGGACAGGGGAAGGAATCAGCCCCAGCATTTT
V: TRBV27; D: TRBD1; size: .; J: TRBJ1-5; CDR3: CASSLWGTGRRSISNQPQHF; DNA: TGTGCCAGCAGTTTATGGGGGACAGGGAGAAGGAGTATTAGCAATCAGCCCCAGCATTTT
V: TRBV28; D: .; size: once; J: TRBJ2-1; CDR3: CASSYRRGYNEQFF; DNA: TGTGCCAGCAGTTATCGACGGGGCTACAATGAGCAGTTCTTC
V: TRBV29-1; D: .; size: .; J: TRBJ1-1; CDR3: CSVALRESTTEAFF; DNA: TGCAGCGTTGCATTGCGGGAAAGTACCACTGAAGCTTTCTTT
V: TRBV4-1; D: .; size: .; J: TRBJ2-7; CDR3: CASSQAPFYEQYF; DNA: TGCGCCAGCAGCCAAGCTCCCTTTTACGAGCAGTACTTC
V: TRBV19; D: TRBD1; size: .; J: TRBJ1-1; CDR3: CASIEGAGTEAFF; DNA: TGTGCCAGTATAGAGGGGGCTGGCACTGAAGCTTTCTTT
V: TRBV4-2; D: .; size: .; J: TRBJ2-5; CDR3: CASSQENRDQETQYF; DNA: TGTGCCAGCAGCCAAGAGAACAGGGATCAAGAGACCCAGTACTTC
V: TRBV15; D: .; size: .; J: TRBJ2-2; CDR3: CATTPFGTGELFF; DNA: TGTGCCACCACACCCTTTGGGACCGGGGAGCTGTTTTTT
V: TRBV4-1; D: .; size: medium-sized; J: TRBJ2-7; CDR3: CASSKILGSSYEQYF; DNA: TGCGCCAGCAGCAAAATACTGGGGAGCTCCTACGAGCAGTACTTC
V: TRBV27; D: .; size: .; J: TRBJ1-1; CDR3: CASSFAGLNTEAFF; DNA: TGTGCCAGCAGTTTCGCGGGTCTCAACACTGAAGCTTTCTTT
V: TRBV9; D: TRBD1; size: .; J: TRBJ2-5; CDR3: CASSGQGLQETQYF; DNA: TGTGCCAGCAGCGGACAGGGCCTACAAGAGACCCAGTACTTC
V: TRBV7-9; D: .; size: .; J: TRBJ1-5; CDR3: CASSLDPYPIAQHF; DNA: TGTGCCAGCAGCTTAGACCCATACCCCATAGCCCAGCATTTT
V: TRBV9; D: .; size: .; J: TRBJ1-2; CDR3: CASSGSTGSFYGYTF; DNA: TGTGCCAGCAGCGGAAGTACAGGGTCCTTTTATGGCTACACCTTC
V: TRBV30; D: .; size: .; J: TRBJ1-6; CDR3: CAWSAETVNSPLHF; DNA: TGTGCCTGGAGTGCCGAGACAGTTAATTCACCCCTCCACTTT
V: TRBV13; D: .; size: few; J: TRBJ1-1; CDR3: CASSPGTDTEAFF; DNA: TGTGCCAGCAGCCCAGGAACAGACACTGAAGCTTTCTTT
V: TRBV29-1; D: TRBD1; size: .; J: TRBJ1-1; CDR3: CSVGSRDRGFTEAFF; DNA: TGCAGCGTTGGTTCCAGGGACAGGGGATTCACTGAAGCTTTCTTT
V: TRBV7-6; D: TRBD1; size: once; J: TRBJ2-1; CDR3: CASSVSGQGGDEQFF; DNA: TGTGCCAGCAGCGTATCGGGACAGGGTGGAGATGAGCAGTTCTTC
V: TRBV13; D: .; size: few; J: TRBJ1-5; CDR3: CASSLGTGTNQPQHF; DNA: TGTGCCAGCAGTCTCGGGACGGGAACAAATCAGCCCCAGCATTTT
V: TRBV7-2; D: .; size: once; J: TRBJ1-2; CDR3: CASSLRTYGYTF; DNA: TGTGCCAGCAGCTTGAGGACCTATGGCTACACCTTC
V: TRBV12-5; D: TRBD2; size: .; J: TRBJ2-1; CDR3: CASGSPPSGRYAEQFF; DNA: TGTGCTAGTGGTTCCCCCCCAAGCGGGAGATATGCTGAGCAGTTCTTC
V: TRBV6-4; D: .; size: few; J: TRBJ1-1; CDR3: CASSDKGTTEAFF; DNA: TGTGCCAGCAGTGACAAGGGGACCACTGAAGCTTTCTTT
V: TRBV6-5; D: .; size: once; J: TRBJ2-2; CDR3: CASSGTATGELFF; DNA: TGTGCCAGCAGTGGAACAGCAACCGGGGAGCTGTTTTTT
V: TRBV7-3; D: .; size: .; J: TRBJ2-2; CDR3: CASSPGRGYTGELFF; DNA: TGTGCCAGCAGCCCGGGGAGGGGGTACACCGGGGAGCTGTTTTTT
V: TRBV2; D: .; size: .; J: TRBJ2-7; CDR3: CASSGGEDRSYYEQYF; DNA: TGTGCCAGCAGTGGGGGGGAGGACAGGAGCTACTACGAGCAGTACTTC
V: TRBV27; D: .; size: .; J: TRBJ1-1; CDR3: CASSFTMNTEAFF; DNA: TGTGCCAGCAGTTTCACTATGAACACTGAAGCTTTCTTT
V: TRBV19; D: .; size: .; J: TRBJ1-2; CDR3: CASGLASILGGYTF; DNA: TGTGCCAGTGGACTGGCTTCTATCCTTGGTGGCTACACCTTC
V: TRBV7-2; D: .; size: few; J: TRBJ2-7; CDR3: CASSRYIGGLYEQYF; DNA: TGTGCCAGCAGCCGTTACATCGGGGGACTCTACGAGCAGTACTTC
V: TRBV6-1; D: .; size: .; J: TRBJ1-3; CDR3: CASSGTGLGNTIYF; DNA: TGTGCCAGCAGTGGGACGGGGCTTGGAAACACCATATATTTT
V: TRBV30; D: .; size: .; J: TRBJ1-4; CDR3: CAWTWGGEKLFF; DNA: TGTGCCTGGACGTGGGGCGGTGAAAAACTGTTTTTT
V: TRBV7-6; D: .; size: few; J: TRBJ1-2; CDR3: CASSRNSLDYTF; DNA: TGTGCCAGCAGCCGTAACAGCCTAGACTACACCTTC
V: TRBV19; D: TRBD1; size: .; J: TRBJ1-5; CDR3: CATGTENQPQHF; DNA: TGTGCCACCGGGACAGAAAATCAGCCCCAGCATTTT
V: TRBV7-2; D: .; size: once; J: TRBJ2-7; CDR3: CASSEGPGQYYEQYF; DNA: TGTGCCAGCAGCGAAGGCCCGGGACAATATTACGAGCAGTACTTC
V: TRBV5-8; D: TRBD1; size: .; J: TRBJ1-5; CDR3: CASSLGQGDQPQHF; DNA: TGTGCCAGCAGCTTGGGGCAGGGGGACCAGCCCCAGCATTTT
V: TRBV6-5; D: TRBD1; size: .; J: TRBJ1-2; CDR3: CASSWQGAYGYTF; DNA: TGTGCCAGCAGTTGGCAGGGGGCATATGGCTACACCTTC
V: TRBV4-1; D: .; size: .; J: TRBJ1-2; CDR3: CASSPIGVEINGYTF; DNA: TGCGCCAGCAGCCCAATAGGGGTCGAGATAAATGGCTACACCTTC
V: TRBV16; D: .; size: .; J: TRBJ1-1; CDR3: CASSQWTDEAFF; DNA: TGTGCCAGCAGCCAATGGACAGACGAAGCTTTCTTT
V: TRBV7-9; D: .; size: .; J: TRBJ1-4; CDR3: CASSLVLLNEKLFF; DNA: TGTGCCAGCAGCTTAGTTCTCCTTAATGAAAAACTGTTTTTT
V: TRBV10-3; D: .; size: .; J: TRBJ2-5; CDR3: CAISELRGMGAAQETQYF; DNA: TGTGCCATCAGTGAGCTTAGAGGCATGGGGGCCGCCCAAGAGACCCAGTACTTC
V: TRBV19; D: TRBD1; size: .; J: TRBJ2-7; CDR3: CASSIGDRGASYEQYF; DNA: TGTGCCAGTAGTATAGGAGACAGGGGTGCCTCCTACGAGCAGTACTTC
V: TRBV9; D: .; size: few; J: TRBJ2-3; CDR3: CASSVGSDTQYF; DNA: TGTGCCAGCAGCGTAGGGTCAGATACGCAGTATTTT
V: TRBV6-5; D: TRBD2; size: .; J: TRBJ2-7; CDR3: CASSYSSSGNYEQYF; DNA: TGTGCCAGCAGTTACTCTTCTAGCGGAAACTACGAGCAGTACTTC
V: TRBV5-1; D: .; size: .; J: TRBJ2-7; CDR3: CASSLGGGGYEQYF; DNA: TGCGCCAGCAGCTTGGGCGGAGGAGGCTACGAGCAGTACTTC
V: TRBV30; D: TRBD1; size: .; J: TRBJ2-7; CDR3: CAWTNRDRGYEQYF; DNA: TGTGCCTGGACGAACCGGGACAGGGGATACGAGCAGTACTTC